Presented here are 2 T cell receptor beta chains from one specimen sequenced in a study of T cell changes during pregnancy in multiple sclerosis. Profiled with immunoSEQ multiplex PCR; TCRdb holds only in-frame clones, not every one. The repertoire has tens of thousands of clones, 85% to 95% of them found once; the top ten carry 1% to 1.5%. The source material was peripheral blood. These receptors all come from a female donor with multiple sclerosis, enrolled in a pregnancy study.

This CDR3 is CASILHAIYF. The CDR3 region has the DNA TGTGCCAGCATTCTTCACGCCATATATTTT. The genes are TRBV28 and TRBJ1-3; D is unresolved. Looked up from germline, CDR1 is MDHEN and CDR2 is SYDVKM. Between the trimmed V and J ends, which lost 7 bases and 11 bases, there was a span of 9 bases. The CDR3 runs to 10 residues.

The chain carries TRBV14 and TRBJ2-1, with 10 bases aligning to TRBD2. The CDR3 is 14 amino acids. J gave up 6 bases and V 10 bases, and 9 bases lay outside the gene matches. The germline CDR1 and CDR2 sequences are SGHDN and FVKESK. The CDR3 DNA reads TGTGCCACCTCTAGCGGGAGAAATCCCAATGAGCAGTTCTTC. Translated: CATSSGRNPNEQFF.